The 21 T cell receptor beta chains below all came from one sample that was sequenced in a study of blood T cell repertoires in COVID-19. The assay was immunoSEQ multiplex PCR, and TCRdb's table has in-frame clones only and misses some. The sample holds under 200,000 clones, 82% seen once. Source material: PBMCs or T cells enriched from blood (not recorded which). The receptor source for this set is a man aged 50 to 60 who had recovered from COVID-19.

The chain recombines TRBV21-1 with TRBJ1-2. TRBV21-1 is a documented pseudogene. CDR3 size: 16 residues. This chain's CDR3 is CASSKYESGGVYGYTF. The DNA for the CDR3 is TGTGCCAGCAGCAAATATGAGTCCGGGGGAGTCTATGGCTACACCTTC.

CDR3 protein: CASSLARSWTGSVETQYF. DNA for the CDR3: TGCGCCAGCAGCTTGGCCCGATCGTGGACAGGGAGCGTAGAGACCCAGTACTTC. This sequence joins TRBV5-1 and TRBJ2-5; TRBD1 agrees at 8 bases. This CDR3 is built from 18 residues. Trimming cost V 0 bases and J 4 bases; bases outside gene matches: 14. CDR1 is SGHRS, CDR2 YFSETQ, per germline.

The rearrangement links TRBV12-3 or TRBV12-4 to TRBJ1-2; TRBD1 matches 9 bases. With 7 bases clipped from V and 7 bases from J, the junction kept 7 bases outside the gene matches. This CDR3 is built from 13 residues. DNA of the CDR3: TGTGCCAGCACCGTCGGGACAGGGTTTGGCTACACCTTC. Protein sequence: CASTVGTGFGYTF.

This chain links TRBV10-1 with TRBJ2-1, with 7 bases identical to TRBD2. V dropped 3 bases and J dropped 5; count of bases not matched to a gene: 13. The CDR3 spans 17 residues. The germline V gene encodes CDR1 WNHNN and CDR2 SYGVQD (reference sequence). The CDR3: CASSEFAVAGFHNEQFF. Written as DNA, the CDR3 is TGCGCCAGCAGTGAATTCGCTGTAGCGGGTTTCCACAATGAGCAGTTCTTC.

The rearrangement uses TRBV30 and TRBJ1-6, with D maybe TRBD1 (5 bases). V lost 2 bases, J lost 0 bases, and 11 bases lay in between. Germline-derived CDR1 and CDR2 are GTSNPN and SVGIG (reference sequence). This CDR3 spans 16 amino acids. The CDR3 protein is CAWSLQAGSYNSPLHF. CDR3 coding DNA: TGTGCCTGGAGTCTACAGGCCGGCTCCTATAATTCACCCCTCCACTTT.

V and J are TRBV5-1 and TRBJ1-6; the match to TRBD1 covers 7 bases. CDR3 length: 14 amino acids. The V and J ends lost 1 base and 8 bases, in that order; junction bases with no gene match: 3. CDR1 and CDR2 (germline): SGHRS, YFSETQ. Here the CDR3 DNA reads TGCGCCAGCAGCTTGCAGGGGGGCGATTCACCCCTCCACTTT. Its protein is CASSLQGGDSPLHF.

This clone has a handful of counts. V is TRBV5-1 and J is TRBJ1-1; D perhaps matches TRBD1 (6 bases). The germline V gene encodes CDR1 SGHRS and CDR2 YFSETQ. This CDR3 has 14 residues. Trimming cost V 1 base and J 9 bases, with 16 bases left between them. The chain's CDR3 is CASSLKGGGTQAFF. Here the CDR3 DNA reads TGCGCCAGCAGCTTGAAGGGCGGGGGGACACAAGCTTTCTTT.

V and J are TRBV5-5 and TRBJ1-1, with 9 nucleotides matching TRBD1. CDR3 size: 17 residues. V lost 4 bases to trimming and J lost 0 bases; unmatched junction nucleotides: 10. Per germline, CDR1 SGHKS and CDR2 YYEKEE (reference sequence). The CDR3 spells CASSPRPGQGLNTEAFF. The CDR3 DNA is TGTGCCAGCAGCCCACGGCCCGGACAGGGGTTGAACACTGAAGCTTTCTTT.

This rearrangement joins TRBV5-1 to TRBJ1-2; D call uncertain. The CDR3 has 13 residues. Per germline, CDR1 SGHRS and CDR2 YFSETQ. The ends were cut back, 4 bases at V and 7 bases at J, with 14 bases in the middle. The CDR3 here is CASSLRDVGGYTF. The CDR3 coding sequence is TGCGCCAGCAGCCTCCGGGATGTAGGTGGCTACACCTTC.

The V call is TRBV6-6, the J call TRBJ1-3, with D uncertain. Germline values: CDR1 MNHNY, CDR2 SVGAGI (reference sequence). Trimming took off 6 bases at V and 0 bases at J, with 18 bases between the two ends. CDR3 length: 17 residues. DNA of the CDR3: TGTGCCAGCAGCCCGGTTGGGCTTGGAACCTCTGGAAACACCATATATTTT. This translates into CASSPVGLGTSGNTIYF.

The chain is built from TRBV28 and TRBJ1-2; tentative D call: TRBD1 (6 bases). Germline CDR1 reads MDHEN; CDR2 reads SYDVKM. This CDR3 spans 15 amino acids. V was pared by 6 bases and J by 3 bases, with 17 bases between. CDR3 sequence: CASSLGRQEHYGYTF. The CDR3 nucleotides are TGTGCCAGCAGCCTCGGAAGACAGGAACACTATGGCTACACCTTC.

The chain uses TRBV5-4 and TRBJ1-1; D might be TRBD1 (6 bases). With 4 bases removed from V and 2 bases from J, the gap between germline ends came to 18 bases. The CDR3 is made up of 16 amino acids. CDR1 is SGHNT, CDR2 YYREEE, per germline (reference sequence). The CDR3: CASSHTNREGNTEAFF. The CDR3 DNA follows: TGTGCCAGCAGCCACACTAACAGGGAGGGAAACACTGAAGCTTTCTTT.

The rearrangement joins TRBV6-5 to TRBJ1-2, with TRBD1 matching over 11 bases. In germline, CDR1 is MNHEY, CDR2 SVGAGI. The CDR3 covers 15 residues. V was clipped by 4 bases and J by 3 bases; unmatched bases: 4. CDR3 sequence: CASSWDRGFYYGYTF. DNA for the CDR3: TGTGCCAGCAGTTGGGACAGGGGGTTTTACTATGGCTACACCTTC.

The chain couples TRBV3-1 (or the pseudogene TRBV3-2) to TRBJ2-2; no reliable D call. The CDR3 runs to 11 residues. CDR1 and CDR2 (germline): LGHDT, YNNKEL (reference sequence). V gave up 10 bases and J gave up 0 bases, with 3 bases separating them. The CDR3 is CATSNTGELFF. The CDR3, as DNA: TGTGCCACTTCGAACACCGGGGAGCTGTTTTTT.

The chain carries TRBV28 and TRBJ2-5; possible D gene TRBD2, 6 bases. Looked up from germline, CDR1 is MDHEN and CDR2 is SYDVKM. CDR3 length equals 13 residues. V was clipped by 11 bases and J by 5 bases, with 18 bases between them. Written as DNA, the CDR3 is TGTGCCCACCGGGGGTTTGGAAAGGAGACCCAGTACTTC. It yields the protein CAHRGFGKETQYF.

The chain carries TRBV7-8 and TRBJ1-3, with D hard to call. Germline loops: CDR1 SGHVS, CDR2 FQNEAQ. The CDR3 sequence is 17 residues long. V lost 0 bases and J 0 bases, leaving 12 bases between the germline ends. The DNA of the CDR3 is TGTGCCAGCAGCTTAGCGCGGCCTTCGTTCTCTGGAAACACCATATATTTT. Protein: CASSLARPSFSGNTIYF.

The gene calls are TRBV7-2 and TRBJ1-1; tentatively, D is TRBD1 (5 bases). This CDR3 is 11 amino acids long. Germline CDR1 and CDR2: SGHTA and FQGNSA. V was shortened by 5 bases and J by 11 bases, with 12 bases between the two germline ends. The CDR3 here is CASSPDRGAFF. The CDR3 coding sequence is TGTGCCAGCAGCCCCGACCGGGGGGCTTTCTTT.

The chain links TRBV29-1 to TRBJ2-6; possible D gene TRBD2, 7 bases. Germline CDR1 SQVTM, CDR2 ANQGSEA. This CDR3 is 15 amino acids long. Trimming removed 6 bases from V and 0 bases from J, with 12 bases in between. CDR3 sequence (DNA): TGCAGCGTCGAAAGGGGGGGCTCTGGGGCCAACGTCCTGACTTTC. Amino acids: CSVERGGSGANVLTF. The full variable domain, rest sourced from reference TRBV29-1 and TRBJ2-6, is SAVISQKPSRDICQRGTSLTIQCQVDSQVTMMFWYRQQPGQSLTLIATANQGSEATYESGFVIDKFPISRPNLTFSTLTVSNMSPEDSSIYLCSVERGGSGANVLTFGAGSRLTVL.

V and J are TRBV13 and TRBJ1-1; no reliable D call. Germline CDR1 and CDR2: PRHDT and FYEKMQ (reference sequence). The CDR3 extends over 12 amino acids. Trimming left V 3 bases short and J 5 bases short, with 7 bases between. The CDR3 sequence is CASSFRGTEAFF. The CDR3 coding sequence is TGTGCCAGCAGCTTCCGCGGAACTGAAGCTTTCTTT.

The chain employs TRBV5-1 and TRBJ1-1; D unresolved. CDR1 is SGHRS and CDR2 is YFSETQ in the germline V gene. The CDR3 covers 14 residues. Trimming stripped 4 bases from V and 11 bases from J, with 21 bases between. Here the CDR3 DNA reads TGCGCCAGCAGCCCCCTACTACCCGCCGTTGAGGCTTTCTTT. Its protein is CASSPLLPAVEAFF.

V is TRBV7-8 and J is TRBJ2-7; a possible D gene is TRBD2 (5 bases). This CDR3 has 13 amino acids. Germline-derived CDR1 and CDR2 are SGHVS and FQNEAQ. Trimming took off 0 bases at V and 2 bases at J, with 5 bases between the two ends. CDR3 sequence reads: CASSLAGAYEQYF. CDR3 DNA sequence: TGTGCCAGCAGCTTAGCGGGAGCCTACGAGCAGTACTTC.